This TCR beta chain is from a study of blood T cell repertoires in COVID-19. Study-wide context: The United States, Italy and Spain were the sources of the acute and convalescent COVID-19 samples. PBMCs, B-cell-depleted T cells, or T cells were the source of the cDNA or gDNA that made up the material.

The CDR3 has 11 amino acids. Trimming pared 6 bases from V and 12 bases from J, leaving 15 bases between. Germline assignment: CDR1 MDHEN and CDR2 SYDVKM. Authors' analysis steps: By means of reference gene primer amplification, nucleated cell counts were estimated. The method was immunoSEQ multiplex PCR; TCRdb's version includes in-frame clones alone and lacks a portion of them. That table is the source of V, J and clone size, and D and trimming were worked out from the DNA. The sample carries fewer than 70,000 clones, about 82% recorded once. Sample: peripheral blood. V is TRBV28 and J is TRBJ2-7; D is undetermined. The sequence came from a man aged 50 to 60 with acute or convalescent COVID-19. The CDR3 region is CASRTSVVWYF. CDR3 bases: TGTGCCAGCAGAACATCAGTCGTGTGGTACTTC.